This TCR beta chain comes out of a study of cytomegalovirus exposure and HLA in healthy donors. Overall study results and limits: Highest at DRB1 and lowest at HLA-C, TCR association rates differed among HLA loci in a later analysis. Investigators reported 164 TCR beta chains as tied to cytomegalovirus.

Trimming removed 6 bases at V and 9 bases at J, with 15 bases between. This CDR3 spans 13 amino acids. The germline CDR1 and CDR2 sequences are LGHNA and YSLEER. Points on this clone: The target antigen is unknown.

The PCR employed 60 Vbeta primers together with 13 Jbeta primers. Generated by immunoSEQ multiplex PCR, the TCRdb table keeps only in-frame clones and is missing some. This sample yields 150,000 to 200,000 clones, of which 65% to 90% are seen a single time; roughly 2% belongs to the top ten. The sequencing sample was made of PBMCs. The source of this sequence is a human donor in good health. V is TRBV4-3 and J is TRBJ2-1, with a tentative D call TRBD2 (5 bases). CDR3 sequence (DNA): TGCGCCAGCAGTCATAATCCTGGGAGTGAGCAGTTCTTC. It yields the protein CASSHNPGSEQFF.